This T cell receptor (beta chain) was sequenced during a study of identical twins listed by TCRdb under 2016. Regarding the complete study: To test whether fetal clonotypes persist, the study used deep sequencing on TCR alpha and beta repertoires from monozygotic twins, unrelated adults of various ages, and cord blood. Replicate twin experiments were performed at different times using different library preparation protocols to rule out contamination.

A word on this clonotype: Which antigen it targets is not known. Base quality data are lacking; no much larger clone is found one base away.

Every donor was a healthy Caucasian. Three pairs of female monozygotic twins, all aged roughly 18 to 29 years, made up the twin cohort. Miltenyi CD45RO+ enrichment and human naive T-cell isolation kits were used to isolate memory (CD45RO+) and naive T cells from PBMC. The library was made by 5' RACE. The run used an Illumina HiSeq 2000. Template switching introduced a universal primer binding site; the final cDNA contained a unique molecular identifier, enabling accurate counting of TCR cDNA molecules. Specific primers in the conserved constant-segment region were used to synthesize first-strand cDNA for TCR alpha and beta chains. To control for contamination, every cDNA library carried two barcodes: a SMART-Mk sample barcode plus Illumina barcodes. TruSeq adapter sequences, together with Illumina sample barcodes, were added in two successive PCR steps. Sequencing of the TCR alpha and beta cDNA libraries was done on the Illumina HiSeq platform using custom primers. In the original analysis: MiGEC was used to process raw reads and extract unique molecular identifiers, and MiXCR was used to find CDR3 positions. For each individual, recombination models were inferred using an EM algorithm with the repgenHMM and IGoR tools. Shared clonotypes were analyzed with the tcR package in R, and sharing was normalized by the product of cloneset sizes. Out-of-frame nonproductive sequences were analyzed to study raw recombination free of thymic and clonal selection effects. TCRdb passed the public sequencing reads through fastp at Q25 and MiXCR, retaining productive beta sequences. Each CDR3 protein appears once, grouped with its most common genes and DNA. In this record, the V and J calls reflect TCRdb's handling and not the investigators' own analysis. This sample is represented by around 240,000 distinct CDR3 sequences; roughly 7% of them were singletons. Together, the top ten hold 3.5% to 4% of the sample.

V was cut back by 4 bases and J by 0 bases, leaving a gap of 16 bases between them. Its CDR3 holds 16 amino acids, cysteine through phenylalanine. Of the read, only the CDR3 DNA is kept; its 48 bases are in frame from base 1. CDR1 is given as MDHEN and CDR2 as SYDVKM, both from the germline V gene. Overall results and qualifications from the work: Excess twin sharing in beta out-of-frame sequences was weaker because fewer shared sequences lowered the signal-to-noise ratio. Invariant T cells such as MAIT and iNKT could partly confound zero-insertion analyses, although diverse VJ usage argued against such confounding for most clonotypes. In monozygotic twins, out-of-frame TCR alpha sharing was systematically underestimated by recombination models, although the models agreed with sharing between unrelated individuals. Abundant cord blood beta clonotypes had fewer insertions, young adult naive repertoires showed a similar but weaker trend, and memory repertoires showed no such trend. Conclusions relied on cross-sectional statistical analysis, since the same donors could not be followed over many years. Compared with coincidental sharing between unrelated individuals, out-of-frame TCR alpha sequences shared between twins showed an excess of sequences with low generation probability.

This sample also belongs to another study, concerning yellow fever vaccine responses in identical twins. As noted in the second study: According to the authors, the vaccine-induced T cell response in identical twins seemed to be partly convergent and partly specific to each individual. In the study, vaccine-responding T cell clones were precisely tracked in identical twins.

Sequencing input: memory (CD45RO+) T cells sorted from blood. This sample's cell subset or site label indicates: CD45RO+ enriched T cells. The chain couples TRBV28 to TRBJ2-7; the D region is possibly TRBD1 or TRBD2, each matching across 5 bases. The TCR was taken from a woman aged 18 to 35 in good health. The DNA is as follows: TGTGCCAGCAGTTGGACTTGGGACGGCGACTCCTACGAGCAGTACTTC. It translates as CASSWTWDGDSYEQYF.